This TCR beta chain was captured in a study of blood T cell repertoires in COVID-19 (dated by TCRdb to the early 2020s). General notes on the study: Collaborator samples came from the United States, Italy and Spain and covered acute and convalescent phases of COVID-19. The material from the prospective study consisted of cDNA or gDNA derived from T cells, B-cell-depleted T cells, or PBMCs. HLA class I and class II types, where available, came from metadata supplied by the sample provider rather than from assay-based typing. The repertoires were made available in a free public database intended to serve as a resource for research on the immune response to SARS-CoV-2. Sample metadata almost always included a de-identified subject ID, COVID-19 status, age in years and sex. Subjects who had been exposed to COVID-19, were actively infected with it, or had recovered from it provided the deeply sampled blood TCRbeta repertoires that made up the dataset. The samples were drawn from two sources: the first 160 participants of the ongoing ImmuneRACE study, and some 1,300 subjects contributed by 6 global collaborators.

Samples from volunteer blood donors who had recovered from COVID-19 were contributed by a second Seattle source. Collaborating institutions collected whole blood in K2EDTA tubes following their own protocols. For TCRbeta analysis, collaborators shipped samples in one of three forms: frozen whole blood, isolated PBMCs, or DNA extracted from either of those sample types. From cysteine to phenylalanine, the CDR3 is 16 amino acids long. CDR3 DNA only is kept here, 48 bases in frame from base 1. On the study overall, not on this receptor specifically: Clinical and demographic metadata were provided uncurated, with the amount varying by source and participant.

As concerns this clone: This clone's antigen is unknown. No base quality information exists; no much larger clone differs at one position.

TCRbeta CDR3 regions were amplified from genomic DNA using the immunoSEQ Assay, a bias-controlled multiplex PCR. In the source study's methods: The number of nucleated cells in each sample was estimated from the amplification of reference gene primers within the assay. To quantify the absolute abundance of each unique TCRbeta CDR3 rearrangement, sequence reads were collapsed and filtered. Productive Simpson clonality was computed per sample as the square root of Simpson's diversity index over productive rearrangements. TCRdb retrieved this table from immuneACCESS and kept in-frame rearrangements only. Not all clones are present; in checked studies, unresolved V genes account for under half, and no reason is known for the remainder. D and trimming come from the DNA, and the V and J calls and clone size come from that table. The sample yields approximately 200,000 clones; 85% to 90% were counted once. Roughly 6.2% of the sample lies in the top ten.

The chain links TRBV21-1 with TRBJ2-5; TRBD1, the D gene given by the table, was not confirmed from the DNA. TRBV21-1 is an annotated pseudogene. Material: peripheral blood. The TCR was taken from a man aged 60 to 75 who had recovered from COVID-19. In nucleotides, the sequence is TGTGCCAGCAGCAGAGAAGCCGGGACAGGGGAAGAGACCCAGTACTTC. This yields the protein CASSREAGTGEETQYF.